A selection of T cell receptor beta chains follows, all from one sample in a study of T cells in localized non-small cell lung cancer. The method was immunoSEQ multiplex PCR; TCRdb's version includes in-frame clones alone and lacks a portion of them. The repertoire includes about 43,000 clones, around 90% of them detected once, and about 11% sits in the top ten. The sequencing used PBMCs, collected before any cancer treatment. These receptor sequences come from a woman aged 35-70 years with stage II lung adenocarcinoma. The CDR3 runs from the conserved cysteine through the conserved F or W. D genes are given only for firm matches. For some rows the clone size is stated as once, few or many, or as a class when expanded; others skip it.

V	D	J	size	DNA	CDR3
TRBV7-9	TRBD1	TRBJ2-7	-	TGTGCCAGCAGCTGGGGACAGGGTAACTTAGTAAACTACGAGCAGTACTTC	CASSWGQGNLVNYEQYF
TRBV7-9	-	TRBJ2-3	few	TGTGCCAGCAGCTCTTCGTCAGATACGCAGTATTTT	CASSSSSDTQYF
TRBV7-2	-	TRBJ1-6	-	TGTGCCAGCAGCTTAGACGATAGGGTTAATTCACCCCTCCACTTT	CASSLDDRVNSPLHF
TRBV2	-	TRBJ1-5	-	TGTGCCAGCAGTGAGTCCCGGATAAATCAGCCCCAGCATTTT	CASSESRINQPQHF
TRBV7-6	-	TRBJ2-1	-	TGTGCCAGCAGCTCTTCGCCAGGGGGAGGTCCCAATGAGCAGTTCTTC	CASSSSPGGGPNEQFF
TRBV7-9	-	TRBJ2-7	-	TGTGCCAGCAGCTTTCCCCAGGCTCTATCCTACGAGCAGTACTTC	CASSFPQALSYEQYF
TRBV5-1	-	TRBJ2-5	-	TGCGCCAGCAGCTTGGGGGTCGGGTTGGAGACCCAGTACTTC	CASSLGVGLETQYF
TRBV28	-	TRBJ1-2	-	TGTGCCAGCAGTTTACCCCGCGGGGCAGTCTATGGCTACACCTTC	CASSLPRGAVYGYTF
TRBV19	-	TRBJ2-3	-	TGTGCCAGTAGTATAATTGTAGGTGGTACGCAGTATTTT	CASSIIVGGTQYF
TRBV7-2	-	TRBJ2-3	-	TGTGCCAGCAGTCCTGGAGGTTCCGGGACCCTTCGGGATACGCAGTATTTT	CASSPGGSGTLRDTQYF
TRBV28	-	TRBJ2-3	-	TGTGCCAGCAGTCCGGCGGGGAGCCCAGGTCTGGATACGCAGTATTTT	CASSPAGSPGLDTQYF
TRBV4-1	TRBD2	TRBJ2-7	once	TGCGCCAGCAGCCAGCCGGGACTAGCTGCTTACGAGCAGTACTTC	CASSQPGLAAYEQYF
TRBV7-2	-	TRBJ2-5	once	TGTGCCAGCAGCTTGGGGGGGCGCGCAGAGACCCAGTACTTC	CASSLGGRAETQYF
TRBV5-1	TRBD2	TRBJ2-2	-	TGCGCCAGCCCCATTGGGACTAGCGGTTACACCGGGGAGCTGTTTTTT	CASPIGTSGYTGELFF
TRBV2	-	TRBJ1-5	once	TGTGCCAGCAGTGAAGCTTACGGGGGACAGCCCCAGCATTTT	CASSEAYGGQPQHF
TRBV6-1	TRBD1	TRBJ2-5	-	TGTGCCAGCAGTCTGACAGGGGGCGAGGGAGAGACCCAGTACTTC	CASSLTGGEGETQYF
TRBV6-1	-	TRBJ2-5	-	TGTGCCAGCAGTGCTAGCGTTCAAGAGACCCAGTACTTC	CASSASVQETQYF
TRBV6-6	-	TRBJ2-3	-	TGTGCCACCAAGACTGGGACAGATACGCAGTATTTT	CATKTGTDTQYF
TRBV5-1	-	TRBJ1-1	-	TGCGCCAGCAGCTTGGATTCAGGGTTCGGCACTGAAGCTTTCTTT	CASSLDSGFGTEAFF
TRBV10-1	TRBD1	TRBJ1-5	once	TGCGCCAGCAGTGAGACGGACAGGGGGCAAGTGAGCAATCAGCCCCAGCATTTT	CASSETDRGQVSNQPQHF
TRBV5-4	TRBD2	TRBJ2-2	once	TGTGCCAGCAGCTCCCTGGGGGGGAGGAACACCGGGGAGCTGTTTTTT	CASSSLGGRNTGELFF
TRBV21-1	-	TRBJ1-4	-	TGTGCCAGCGGCCTAGAACAGGCAACTAATGAAAAACTGTTTTTT	CASGLEQATNEKLFF
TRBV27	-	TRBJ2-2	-	TGTGCCAGCAGTTTAAACGCGAACACCGGGGAGCTGTTTTTT	CASSLNANTGELFF
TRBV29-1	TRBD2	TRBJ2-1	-	TGCAGCGTCGGCCCTCTAGCGGCCCTTTACAATGAGCAGTTCTTC	CSVGPLAALYNEQFF
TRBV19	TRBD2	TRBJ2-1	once	TGTGCCAGTAGTATAGGACTAGCGGGATTAGATGAGCAGTTCTTC	CASSIGLAGLDEQFF
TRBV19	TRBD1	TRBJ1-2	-	TGTGCCAGTAGTAGGGGACAGTTTTTGCCTACCTATGGCTACACCTTC	CASSRGQFLPTYGYTF
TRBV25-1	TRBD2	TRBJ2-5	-	TGTGCCAGCAGTGGAGCGGGAGGTGTAGAGACCCAGTACTTC	CASSGAGGVETQYF
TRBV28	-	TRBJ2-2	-	TGTGCCAGCACCTACTCGACAGTCCTCAACGGGGAGCTGTTTTTT	CASTYSTVLNGELFF
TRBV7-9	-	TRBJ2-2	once	TGTGCCAGCAGCTCCCTAAGCCCGGGCACCGGGGAGCTGTTTTTT	CASSSLSPGTGELFF
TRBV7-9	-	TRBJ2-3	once	TGTGCCAGCAGCCCTCTCCGGGGGTCAGATACGCAGTATTTT	CASSPLRGSDTQYF
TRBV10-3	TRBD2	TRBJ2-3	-	TGTGCCATCAGTTCCCCCGGGGGCGGGAGGGCCACAGATACGCAGTATTTT	CAISSPGGGRATDTQYF
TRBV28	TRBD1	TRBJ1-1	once	TGTGCCAGCAGTACCAATCGACAGGGAAAAGCTTTCTTT	CASSTNRQGKAFF
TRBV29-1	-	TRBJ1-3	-	TGCAGCGTTGTCTTGGCTACAGCCTCTGGAAACACCATATATTTT	CSVVLATASGNTIYF
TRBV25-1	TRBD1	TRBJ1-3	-	TGTGCCAGCAGTGAAACAGGGGGCAAGGGATCTGGAAACACCATATATTTT	CASSETGGKGSGNTIYF
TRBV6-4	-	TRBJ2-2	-	TGTGCCAGCAGTGACCGCGGCGGGGAGCTGTTTTTT	CASSDRGGELFF
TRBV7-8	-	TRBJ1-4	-	TGTGCCAGCAGCTTAGCGCTGGGGAGGACCGTTATGTTTTTT	CASSLALGRTVMFF
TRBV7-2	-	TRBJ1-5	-	TGTGCCAGCAGCCGGTCCGGGCCGAGTCAGCCCCAGCATTTT	CASSRSGPSQPQHF
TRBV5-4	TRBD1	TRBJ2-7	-	TGTGCCAGCAGCCAGCGACAGGGGTACGAGCAGTACTTC	CASSQRQGYEQYF
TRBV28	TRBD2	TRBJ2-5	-	TGTGCCAGCAGTTTCTCGACGGGACTAACAGTCGAAGAGACCCAGTACTTC	CASSFSTGLTVEETQYF
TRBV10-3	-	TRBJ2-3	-	TGTGCCATCAGTGGGGGGGCTAGCACAGATACGCAGTATTTT	CAISGGASTDTQYF
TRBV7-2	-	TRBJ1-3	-	TGTGCCAGCAGCTTAGGGTCTGGAAACACCATATATTTT	CASSLGSGNTIYF
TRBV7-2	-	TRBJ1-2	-	TGTGCCAGCAGCCTCATATTCGGACAGTCCCATGGCTACACCTTC	CASSLIFGQSHGYTF
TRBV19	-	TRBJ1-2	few	TGTGCCAGTTCCCCCGGGACCGCCCAGACTGGCTACACCTTC	CASSPGTAQTGYTF
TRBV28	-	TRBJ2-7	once	TGTGCCAGCAGTCCTCAGGCTGAGGGCTACGGACAGTACTTC	CASSPQAEGYGQYF
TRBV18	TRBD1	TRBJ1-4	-	TGTGCCAGCTCACCACCGAATGCCAGGGACAGGGAATTCAAGGCAACTAATGAAAAACTGTTTTTT	CASSPPNARDREFKATNEKLFF
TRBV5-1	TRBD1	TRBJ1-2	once	TGCGCCAGCAGCGCCCAGGGGGGAGAGATTATTGATGGCTACACCTTC	CASSAQGGEIIDGYTF
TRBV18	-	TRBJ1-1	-	TGTGCCAGCTCACCGTCCGTGTCGAACACTGAAGCTTTCTTT	CASSPSVSNTEAFF
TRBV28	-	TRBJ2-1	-	TGTGCCAGCGGGGGGTCCTACAATGAGCAGTTCTTC	CASGGSYNEQFF
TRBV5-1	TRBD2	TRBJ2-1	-	TGCGCCAGCAGCTTGGCGCCGGGAGGGGACAATGAGCAGTTCTTC	CASSLAPGGDNEQFF
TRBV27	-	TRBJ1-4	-	TGTGCCACCCCGAATGAAAAACTGTTTTTT	CATPNEKLFF
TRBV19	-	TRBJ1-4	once	TGTGCCAGTAGAAACAGGAGGGGGAATGAAAAACTGTTTTTT	CASRNRRGNEKLFF